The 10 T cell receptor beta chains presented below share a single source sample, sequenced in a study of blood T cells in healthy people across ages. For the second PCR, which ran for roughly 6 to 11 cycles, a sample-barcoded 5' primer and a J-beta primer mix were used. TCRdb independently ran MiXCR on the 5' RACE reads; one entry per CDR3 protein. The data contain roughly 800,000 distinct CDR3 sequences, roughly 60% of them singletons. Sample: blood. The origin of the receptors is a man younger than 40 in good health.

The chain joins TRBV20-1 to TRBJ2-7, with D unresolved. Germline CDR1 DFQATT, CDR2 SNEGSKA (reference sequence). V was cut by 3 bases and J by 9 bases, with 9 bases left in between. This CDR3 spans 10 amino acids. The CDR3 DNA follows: TGCAGTGCTAGGTGGGATACGCAGTACTTC. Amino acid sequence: CSARWDTQYF.

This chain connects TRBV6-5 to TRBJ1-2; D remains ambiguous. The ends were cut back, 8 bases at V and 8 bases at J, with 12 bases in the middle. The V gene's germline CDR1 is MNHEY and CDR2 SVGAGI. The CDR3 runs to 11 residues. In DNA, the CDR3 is TGTGCCAGCGGGAATCTAGGCGGCTACACCTTC. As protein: CASGNLGGYTF.

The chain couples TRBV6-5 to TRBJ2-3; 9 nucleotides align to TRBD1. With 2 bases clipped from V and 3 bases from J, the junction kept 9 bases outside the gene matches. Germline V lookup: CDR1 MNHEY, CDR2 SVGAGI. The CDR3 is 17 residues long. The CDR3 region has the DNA TGTGCCAGCAGTTACGGGGGAGTTGGGACAGGGACAGATACGCAGTATTTT. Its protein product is CASSYGGVGTGTDTQYF.

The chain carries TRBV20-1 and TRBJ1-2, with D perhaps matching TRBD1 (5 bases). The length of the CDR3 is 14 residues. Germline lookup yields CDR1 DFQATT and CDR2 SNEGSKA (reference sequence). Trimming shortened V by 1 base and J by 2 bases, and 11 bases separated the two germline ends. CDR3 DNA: TGCAGTGCTAGAGGGGACCTTACGAACTATGGCTACACCTTC. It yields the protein CSARGDLTNYGYTF.

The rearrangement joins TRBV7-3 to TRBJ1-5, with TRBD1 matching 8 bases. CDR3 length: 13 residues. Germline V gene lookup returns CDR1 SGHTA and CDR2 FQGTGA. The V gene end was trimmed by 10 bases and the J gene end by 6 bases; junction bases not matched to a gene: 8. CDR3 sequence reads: CAISSGGLQPQHF. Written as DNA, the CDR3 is TGTGCCATCAGTTCAGGGGGCCTTCAGCCCCAGCATTTT.

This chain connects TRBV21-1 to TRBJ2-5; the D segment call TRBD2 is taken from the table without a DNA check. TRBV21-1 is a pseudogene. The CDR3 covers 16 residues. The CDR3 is CASSPGGGFSHNEQYF. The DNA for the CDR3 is TGTGCCAGCAGCCCGGGGGGAGGGTTTAGTCACAATGAGCAGTACTTC.

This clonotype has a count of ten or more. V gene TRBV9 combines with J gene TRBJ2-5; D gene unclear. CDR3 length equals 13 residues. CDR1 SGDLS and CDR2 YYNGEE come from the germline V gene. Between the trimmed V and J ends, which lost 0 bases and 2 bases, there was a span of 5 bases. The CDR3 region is CASSVGLQETQYF. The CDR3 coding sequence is TGTGCCAGCAGCGTAGGGTTACAAGAGACCCAGTACTTC.

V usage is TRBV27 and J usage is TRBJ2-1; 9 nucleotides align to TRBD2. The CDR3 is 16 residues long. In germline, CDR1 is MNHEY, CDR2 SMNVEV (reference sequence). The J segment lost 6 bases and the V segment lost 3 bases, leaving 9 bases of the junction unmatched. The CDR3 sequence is CASSLRASGAVNEQFF. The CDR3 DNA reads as TGTGCCAGCAGTTTGCGGGCTAGCGGGGCAGTCAATGAGCAGTTCTTC.

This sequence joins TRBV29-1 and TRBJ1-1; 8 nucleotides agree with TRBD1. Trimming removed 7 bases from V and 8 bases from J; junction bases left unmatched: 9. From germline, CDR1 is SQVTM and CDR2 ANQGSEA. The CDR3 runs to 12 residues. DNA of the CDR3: TGCAGCGGTTCCGGGACAGGCCTAGAAGCTTTCTTT. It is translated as CSGSGTGLEAFF.

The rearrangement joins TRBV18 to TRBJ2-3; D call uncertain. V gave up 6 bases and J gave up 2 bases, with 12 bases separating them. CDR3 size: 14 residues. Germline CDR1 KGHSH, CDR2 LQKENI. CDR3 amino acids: CASSPSPSTDTQYF. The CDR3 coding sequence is TGTGCCAGCTCGCCAAGCCCGTCCACAGATACGCAGTATTTT.